This entry lists 30 T cell receptor beta chains sequenced from one sample in a study of OX40 agonist ivuxolimab in advanced cancers. Profiled with immunoSEQ multiplex PCR; TCRdb holds only in-frame clones, not every one. The top ten clones hold 1.5% to 2% of a sample with some 100,000 clones, approximately 84% of them seen once. The input for sequencing was CD4+ or CD8+ T cells sorted from blood, taken in a trial of the OX40 agonist ivuxolimab. The receptors come from an adult with an advanced solid tumor such as melanoma, head and neck, liver or kidney cancer.

The chain couples TRBV5-4 to TRBJ2-1, with no clear D. The CDR3 extends over 13 amino acids. CDR1 is SGHNT and CDR2 is YYREEE in the germline V gene (reference sequence). V shed 0 bases and J shed 8 bases, with 9 bases lying between them. The CDR3 DNA follows: TGTGCCAGCAGCTTGGCCTGGACGGATGAGCAGTTCTTC. This sequence encodes CASSLAWTDEQFF.

The chain has TRBV19 and TRBJ1-2; 7 bases map to TRBD1. The V gene end was trimmed by 5 bases and the J gene end by 0 bases; junction bases not matched to a gene: 3. CDR1 LNHDA and CDR2 SQIVND come from the germline V gene (reference sequence). CDR3 length: 14 amino acids. The CDR3 is CASSVGQTNYGYTF. CDR3 DNA: TGTGCCAGTAGTGTGGGACAGACTAACTATGGCTACACCTTC.

There are a few counts of this clone. CDR3: CASSPPLAEAFF. Here the CDR3 DNA reads TGTGCCAGCAGCCCCCCTCTGGCTGAAGCTTTCTTT. The V and J genes are TRBV7-8 and TRBJ1-1; D uncertain. The V gene lost 5 bases and the J gene lost 6 bases, with 10 bases spanning the gap. This CDR3 region has 12 residues. Germline V CDR1 and CDR2: SGHVS, FQNEAQ. Variable domain in full (rest from reference TRBV7-8 and TRBJ1-1): GAGVSQSPRYKVAKRGQDVALRCDPISGHVSLFWYQQALGQGPEFLTYFQNEAQLDKSGLPSDRFFAERPEGSVSTLKIQRTQQEDSAVYLCASSPPLAEAFFGQGTRLTVV.

The gene calls are TRBV18 and TRBJ2-5; D remains ambiguous. Trimming left V 2 bases short and J 5 bases short, with 9 bases between. Germline V gene sequence: CDR1 KGHSH, CDR2 LQKENI. The CDR3 runs to 13 residues. The chain's CDR3 is CASSPDTEETQYF. The CDR3 bases are TGTGCCAGCTCACCAGACACAGAGGAGACCCAGTACTTC.

This clone showed up just a few times. CDR3 in amino acids: CASWTGDTEAFF. DNA for the CDR3: TGTGCCAGCTGGACAGGAGACACTGAAGCTTTCTTT. V gene TRBV27 combines with J gene TRBJ1-1; 7 bases agree with TRBD1. The CDR3 contains 12 residues. Germline V gives CDR1 MNHEY, CDR2 SMNVEV (reference sequence). Trimming at V came to 8 bases and at J to 3 bases, leaving 3 bases not matched to a gene.

The chain has TRBV6-6 and TRBJ2-1; no reliable D call. The germline CDR1 and CDR2 sequences are MNHNY and SVGAGI (reference sequence). The CDR3 consists of 13 residues. With 3 bases removed from V and 5 bases from J, the gap between germline ends came to 8 bases. The CDR3 DNA sequence: TGTGCCAGCAGTTATGGCCCAAACAATGAGCAGTTCTTC. It translates to CASSYGPNNEQFF.

This chain connects TRBV29-1 to TRBJ2-2; 8 bases map to TRBD1. Trimming at V came to 7 bases and at J to 7 bases, leaving 8 bases not matched to a gene. The CDR3 spans 13 residues. Germline V gene sequence: CDR1 SQVTM, CDR2 ANQGSEA. CDR3 loop: CSAATGAGGELFF. For the CDR3, the DNA is TGCAGCGCTGCGACAGGGGCGGGCGGGGAGCTGTTTTTT.

The V and J genes are TRBV18 and TRBJ2-7; D remains unclear. Germline CDR1 and CDR2: KGHSH and LQKENI. The V end lost 3 bases, the J end lost 2 bases, and 14 bases lay between the germline ends. This CDR3 region has 15 residues. In DNA form, the CDR3 reads TGTGCCAGCTCACCCTCGTGGGCCGGAACCTACGAGCAGTACTTC. Encoded protein: CASSPSWAGTYEQYF.

A remark on this clone: This specimen includes other DNA sequences encoding the same CDR3. This sequence joins TRBV5-4 and TRBJ2-5; D call uncertain. Germline lookup yields CDR1 SGHNT and CDR2 YYREEE (reference sequence). V was pared by 4 bases and J by 1 base, with 2 bases between. This CDR3 region has 11 residues. The CDR3 sequence: CASSSQETQYF. CDR3 coding DNA: TGTGCCAGCAGCAGCCAAGAGACCCAGTACTTC.

This clone was detected only a few times. The chain uses TRBV16 and TRBJ1-2; maybe TRBD1 (6 bases). The CDR3 sequence is 15 residues long. V was shortened by 2 bases and J by 4 bases, with 14 bases between the two germline ends. CDR1 KGHSY and CDR2 FQNENV come from the germline V gene. The CDR3 sequence is CASSQRGGVGYGYTF. As DNA, the CDR3 is TGTGCCAGCAGCCAAAGGGGGGGCGTCGGCTATGGCTACACCTTC.

The table lists this clone with a count of one. The chain links TRBV2 to TRBJ2-5, with D unclear. The V gene lost 4 bases and the J gene lost 2 bases, with 8 bases spanning the gap. Germline V gene data show CDR1 as SNHLY and CDR2 as FYNNEI. The CDR3 has 13 amino acids. CDR3 DNA sequence: TGTGCCAGCAGTGCACAATTTCAAGAGACCCAGTACTTC. Encoded protein: CASSAQFQETQYF.

The genes are TRBV19 and TRBJ2-7; a possible D gene is TRBD2 (6 bases). Germline V gene lookup returns CDR1 LNHDA and CDR2 SQIVND (reference sequence). The V gene lost 7 bases and the J gene lost 2 bases, with 12 bases spanning the gap. The CDR3 totals 13 residues. CDR3 DNA: TGTGCCAGTATAGGGAGGCGTGCCTACGAGCAGTACTTC. Translation gives CASIGRRAYEQYF.

The chain employs TRBV5-5 and TRBJ2-3; 9 nucleotides line up with TRBD2. The CDR3 is 16 amino acids. Germline values: CDR1 SGHKS, CDR2 YYEKEE (reference sequence). J was trimmed by 0 bases and V by 0 bases; bases with no gene match: 2. The CDR3 spells CASSLGLAESTDTQYF. DNA for the CDR3: TGTGCCAGCAGCTTGGGACTAGCGGAAAGCACAGATACGCAGTATTTT.

V usage is TRBV2 and J usage is TRBJ2-1; 7 bases are shared with TRBD1. The CDR3 runs 15 residues. Looked up from germline, CDR1 is SNHLY and CDR2 is FYNNEI. With V trimmed by 2 bases and J by 2 bases, 3 bases remained unmatched. CDR3 residues: CASSERQGAYNEQFF. The CDR3 DNA follows: TGTGCCAGCAGTGAACGCCAGGGGGCCTACAATGAGCAGTTCTTC.

The chain combines TRBV9 with TRBJ1-2; D is ambiguous. CDR3 length equals 15 residues. Germline CDR1 and CDR2: SGDLS and YYNGEE. Trimming removed 0 bases from V and 8 bases from J, with 17 bases in between. The CDR3 spells CASSVEPTPTRGYTF. Here the CDR3 DNA reads TGTGCCAGCAGCGTAGAACCGACACCGACAAGGGGCTACACCTTC.

The chain uses TRBV5-1 and TRBJ2-1; no firm D call. Trimming stripped 0 bases from V and 7 bases from J, with 8 bases between. Germline V gene sequence: CDR1 SGHRS, CDR2 YFSETQ. There are 13 residues in the CDR3. The CDR3, as DNA: TGCGCCAGCAGCTTGGGGACGAGAAATGAGCAGTTCTTC. Protein product: CASSLGTRNEQFF.

The chain has TRBV30 and TRBJ1-5; the D is unclear. The V end lost 2 bases, the J end lost 1 base, and 6 bases lay between the germline ends. This CDR3 has 13 amino acids. Germline V gene sequence: CDR1 GTSNPN, CDR2 SVGIG (reference sequence). The DNA of the CDR3 is TGTGCCTGGAGTACGGACAGCAATCAGCCCCAGCATTTT. Translating gives CAWSTDSNQPQHF.

The chain links TRBV19 to TRBJ1-4, with 7 bases identical to TRBD1. V lost 8 bases and J lost 8; bases outside the gene matches: 8. The CDR3 consists of 13 residues. The germline V gene encodes CDR1 LNHDA and CDR2 SQIVND (reference sequence). CDR3 loop: CASQDRFGEKLFF. CDR3 sequence (DNA): TGTGCCAGTCAGGACAGGTTTGGGGAAAAACTGTTTTTT.

The rearrangement joins TRBV6-1 to TRBJ1-1; D gene ambiguous. This CDR3 has 14 residues. V lost 2 bases, J lost 9 bases, and 16 bases lay in between. The germline V gene has CDR1 MNHNS and CDR2 SASEGT. The CDR3 coding sequence is TGTGCCAGCAGTGAATACAACGTTGGGCCTAAAGCTTTCTTT. This sequence encodes CASSEYNVGPKAFF.

The chain has TRBV19 and TRBJ2-3; D possibly corresponds to TRBD1 (6 bases). This CDR3 is built from 11 residues. V dropped 10 bases and J dropped 4 bases, with 9 bases sitting between them. In germline, CDR1 is LNHDA, CDR2 SQIVND (reference sequence). The CDR3 loop reads CATEGADTQYF. CDR3 bases: TGTGCCACCGAGGGGGCAGATACGCAGTATTTT.

V gene TRBV27 combines with J gene TRBJ1-4; TRBD1 agrees at 7 bases. The CDR3 extends over 17 amino acids. V was pared by 4 bases and J by 4 bases, with 12 bases of the junction left unmatched. CDR1 and CDR2 from the germline V gene are MNHEY and SMNVEV (reference sequence). The CDR3 nucleotides read TGTGCCAGCAGTTCCCGACAGGGCGGAACCCATAATGAAAAACTGTTTTTT. Protein: CASSSRQGGTHNEKLFF.

J is TRBJ2-7 and V is TRBV18; 8 bases align to TRBD2. Germline V CDR1 and CDR2: KGHSH, LQKENI. The trim removed 5 bases at V and 4 bases at J, leaving 7 bases unmatched. The length of the CDR3 is 14 residues. CDR3 nucleotides: TGTGCCAGCTCAACAAGTAGCGGGAAGTACGAGCAGTACTTC. This codes for CASSTSSGKYEQYF.

The chain combines TRBV27 with TRBJ2-7, with 7 bases matching TRBD1. This CDR3 spans 14 amino acids. The ends lost 5 bases at V and 3 bases at J; junction bases unmatched: 7. Germline assignment: CDR1 MNHEY and CDR2 SMNVEV (reference sequence). The chain's CDR3 is CASSPGTVFYEQYF. CDR3 bases: TGTGCCAGCAGTCCTGGGACAGTCTTCTACGAGCAGTACTTC.

This clone was seen a few times. This rearrangement joins TRBV18 to TRBJ2-1; 8 positions match TRBD1. The germline gives CDR1 KGHSH, CDR2 LQKENI. The length of the CDR3 is 16 residues. V lost 5 bases and J lost 2; bases outside the gene matches: 8. The CDR3 sequence is CASSTRDRKTYNEQFF. The CDR3 DNA follows: TGTGCCAGCTCAACTCGGGACAGGAAGACCTACAATGAGCAGTTCTTC. The full variable domain, completed using reference TRBV18 and TRBJ2-1, is NAGVMQNPRHLVRRRGQEARLRCSPMKGHSHVYWYRQLPEEGLKFMVYLQKENIIDESGMPKERFSAEFPKEGPSILRIQQVVRGDSAAYFCASSTRDRKTYNEQFFGPGTRLTVL.

The V and J genes are TRBV30 and TRBJ2-2, with D possibly TRBD1 on 5 matching bases. The CDR3 is 12 amino acids. V was pared by 4 bases and J by 7 bases, with 10 bases between. The germline CDR1 and CDR2 sequences are GTSNPN and SVGIG (reference sequence). The CDR3 nucleotides read TGTGCCTGGAACGTAGGGGTCGGGGAGCTGTTTTTT. It is translated as CAWNVGVGELFF.

The table lists this clone with a few counts. This chain joins TRBV11-2 and TRBJ2-5; TRBD2 might be the D (6 bases). The CDR3 is 15 residues long. Germline values: CDR1 SGHAT, CDR2 FQNNGV. The V end was cut by 0 bases, the J end by 5 bases, with 13 bases between. The CDR3 protein is CASSLDTGRGETQYF. CDR3 bases: TGTGCCAGCAGCTTAGATACCGGGAGAGGGGAGACCCAGTACTTC.

The V call is TRBV28, the J call TRBJ1-2; TRBD1 matches 12 bases. J gave up 8 bases and V 7 bases, and 11 bases lay outside the gene matches. Per the germline V gene, CDR1 is MDHEN and CDR2 is SYDVKM. CDR3 size: 15 residues. The DNA of the CDR3 is TGTGCCAGCACCCCTGGGGGACAGGGGGCAAAAGGCTACACCTTC. Protein: CASTPGGQGAKGYTF.

V usage is TRBV2 and J usage is TRBJ1-5; 7 nucleotides align to TRBD1. V lost 2 bases and J lost 2; bases outside the gene matches: 6. Germline values: CDR1 SNHLY, CDR2 FYNNEI. The CDR3 sequence is 16 residues long. The CDR3 sequence: CASSEQGGYGNQPQHF. For the CDR3, the DNA is TGTGCCAGCAGTGAACAAGGGGGCTATGGCAATCAGCCCCAGCATTTT.

V usage is TRBV7-9 and J usage is TRBJ1-1; D not certain. In germline, CDR1 is SEHNR, CDR2 FQNEAQ (reference sequence). The germline V and J ends were trimmed by 4 bases and 6 bases, with 12 bases remaining between them. This CDR3 contains 13 residues. CDR3 in amino acids: CASSSSDRSEAFF. In DNA, the CDR3 is TGTGCCAGCAGCTCCTCGGACCGGTCTGAAGCTTTCTTT.

The J gene is TRBJ2-5, the V gene TRBV7-9; tentative D call: TRBD2 (6 bases). The V gene lost 5 bases and the J gene lost 7 bases, with 14 bases spanning the gap. Germline CDR1 reads SEHNR; CDR2 reads FQNEAQ (reference sequence). The CDR3 is made up of 13 amino acids. The CDR3, as DNA: TGTGCCAGCAGCGAACTTAGCGGTGGGACCCAGTACTTC. Protein product: CASSELSGGTQYF.